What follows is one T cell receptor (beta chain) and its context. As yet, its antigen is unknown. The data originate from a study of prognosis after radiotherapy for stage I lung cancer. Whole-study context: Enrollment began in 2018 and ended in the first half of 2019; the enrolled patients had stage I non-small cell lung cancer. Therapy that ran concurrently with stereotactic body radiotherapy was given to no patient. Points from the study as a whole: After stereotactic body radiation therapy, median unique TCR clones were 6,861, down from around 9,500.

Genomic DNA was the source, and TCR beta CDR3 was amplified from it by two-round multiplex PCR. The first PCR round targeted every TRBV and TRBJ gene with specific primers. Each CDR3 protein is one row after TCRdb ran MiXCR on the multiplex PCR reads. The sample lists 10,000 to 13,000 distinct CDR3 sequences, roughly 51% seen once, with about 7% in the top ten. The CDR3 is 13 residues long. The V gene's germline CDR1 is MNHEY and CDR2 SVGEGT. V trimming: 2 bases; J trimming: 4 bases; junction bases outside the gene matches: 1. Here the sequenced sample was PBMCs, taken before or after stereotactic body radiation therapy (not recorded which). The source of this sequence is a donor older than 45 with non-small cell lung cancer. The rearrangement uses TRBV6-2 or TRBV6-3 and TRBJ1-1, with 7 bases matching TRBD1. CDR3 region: CASSYAGGTEAFF. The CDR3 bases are TGTGCCAGCAGTTACGCAGGGGGCACTGAAGCTTTCTTT.